A single T cell receptor (beta chain) is shown here with its context. The sample comes from a study of blood T cell repertoires in COVID-19. In the authors' workflow: Reference gene primer amplification yielded estimated nucleated cell counts. TCRdb keeps only in-frame clones here, not all; method: immunoSEQ multiplex PCR. The V and J calls and clone size were taken over from that table, and D and trimming were inferred from the DNA. The repertoire has roughly 86,000 clones, approximately 86% of them found once; the top ten carry 4.5% to 6%. This sequence originates from a man aged 50 to 60 with active or convalescent COVID-19. The sample consisted of peripheral blood.

The CDR3 spells CASSSQGTGELFF. CDR3 DNA sequence: TGTGCCAGCAGCTCACAGGGGACCGGGGAGCTGTTTTTT. V and J are TRBV11-2 and TRBJ2-2; 7 bases match TRBD1. Trimming took 4 bases from V and 5 from J; bases not matched to a gene: 1. The germline gives CDR1 SGHAT, CDR2 FQNNGV. This CDR3 is 13 amino acids long.